This T cell receptor beta chain was profiled in a study of OX40 agonist ivuxolimab in advanced cancers. Background on the study: Ivuxolimab, an antibody acting as an agonist of OX40 (CD134), was used to treat patients. Overall study results and limits: CD4+ and CD8+ T cells in blood underwent clonal expansion by week 6 at 0.1 to 3.0 mg/kg. Patients who responded partially at 0.1-3.0 mg/kg showed clonal expansion ranking among the lowest.

The CDR3 extends over 11 amino acids. Germline loops: CDR1 MNHEY, CDR2 SMNVEV (reference sequence). The V and J ends lost 4 bases and 12 bases respectively, with 7 bases between them. About this clone: Its antigen is as yet unknown.

TCRdb's copy holds only in-frame clones and misses some; the assay was immunoSEQ multiplex PCR. This table has under 30,000 clones, roughly four fifths appearing once. This sample comprised CD4+ or CD8+ T cells sorted from blood, obtained in a trial of the OX40 agonist ivuxolimab. The clonotype comes from an adult with an advanced solid tumor such as melanoma, head and neck, liver or kidney cancer. The chain recombines TRBV27 with TRBJ1-6; D not certain. The CDR3 bases are TGTGCCAGCAGTTCAGGCGGACCCCTCCACTTT. Translation: CASSSGGPLHF.